This T cell receptor beta chain originates from a study of cytomegalovirus exposure and HLA in healthy donors. About the research overall: There were tens of millions of unique TCRs (from HLA-typed donors) in an early data release. The study, taken as a whole, reports: Roughly uniform sequencing depth across donors was assumed, possibly incorrectly. Analysis performed later found more than 15,000 TCR beta sequences associated with HLA alleles at 0.05 false discovery rate.

On this clone itself: The antigen is not known.

PCR primers comprised 60 Vbeta and 13 Jbeta primers. Assay: immunoSEQ multiplex PCR; the TCRdb copy retains only in-frame clones and omits some. The table shows around 100,000 clones, with approximately 76% occurring only once. Every donor was a healthy person donating bone marrow. The receptor comes from a woman between 18 and 29 years old in good health and CMV-seropositive. The sequencing sample was made of PBMCs.

The CDR3 sequence is CASSLMTDRETQYF. CDR3 sequence (DNA): TGCGCCAGCAGCTTGATGACAGACCGGGAGACCCAGTACTTC. The chain employs TRBV5-1 and TRBJ2-5, with a weak D call TRBD1 (5 bases). The CDR3 is 14 residues long. In germline, CDR1 is SGHRS, CDR2 YFSETQ. Trimming shortened V by 1 base and J by 5 bases, and 12 bases separated the two germline ends. Supplemented by reference TRBV5-1 and TRBJ2-5, the full variable domain reads KAGVTQTPRYLIKTRGQQVTLSCSPISGHRSVSWYQQTPGQGLQFLFEYFSETQRNKGNFPGRFSGRQFSNSRSEMNVSTLELGDSALYLCASSLMTDRETQYFGPGTRLLVL.